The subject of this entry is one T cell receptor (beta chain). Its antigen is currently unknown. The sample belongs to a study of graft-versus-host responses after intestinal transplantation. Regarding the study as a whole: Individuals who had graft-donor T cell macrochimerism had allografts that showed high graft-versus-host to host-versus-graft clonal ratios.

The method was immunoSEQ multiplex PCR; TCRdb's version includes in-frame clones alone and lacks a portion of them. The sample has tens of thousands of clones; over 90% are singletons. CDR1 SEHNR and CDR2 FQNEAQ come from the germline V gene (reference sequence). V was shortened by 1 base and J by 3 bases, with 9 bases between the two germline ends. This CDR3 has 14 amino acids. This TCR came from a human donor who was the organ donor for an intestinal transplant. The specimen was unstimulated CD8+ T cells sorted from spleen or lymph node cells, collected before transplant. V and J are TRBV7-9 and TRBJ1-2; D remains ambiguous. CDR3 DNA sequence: TGTGCCAGCAGCTTAGGAGCTGGGGACTATGGCTACACCTTC. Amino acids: CASSLGAGDYGYTF.